The rows below give T cell receptor beta chains drawn from one sample of a study of blood T cell repertoires in COVID-19. Assay used: immunoSEQ multiplex PCR; TCRdb lists only in-frame clones, some missing. The sample records about 160,000 clones, 70% to 90% being singletons. Source material: PBMCs or T cells enriched from blood (not recorded which). These receptors were collected from a man in his forties who had recovered from COVID-19. Both conserved end residues are part of each CDR3. The D gene is left open where the match is weak. Clone size appears in some rows only: once, few, many, or a class for an expanded clone.

CDR3 DNA,CDR3 protein,V gene,D gene,J gene,clone size
TGTGCCAGCAGCTGGACAGCCTCGGATTCACCCCTCCACTTT,CASSWTASDSPLHF,TRBV7-3,.,TRBJ1-6,.
TGTGCCAGCAGCCGTTTGAGACGCGGGGGGGGGACAGATACGCAGTATTTT,CASSRLRRGGGTDTQYF,TRBV11-2,TRBD2,TRBJ2-3,.
TGTGCCAGCAGCACCGGGGACAGGGGATGGGGAAGCAATCAGCCCCAGCATTTT,CASSTGDRGWGSNQPQHF,TRBV4-2,TRBD1,TRBJ1-5,once
TGCGCCAGCAGCTTTGATGACAGTAATGAAAAACTGTTTTTT,CASSFDDSNEKLFF,TRBV5-1,.,TRBJ1-4,.
TGTGCCAGTAAACCGGGACAGGGAGTAGAAAAACTGTTTTTT,CASKPGQGVEKLFF,TRBV19,TRBD1,TRBJ1-4,.
TGTGCCAGCAGCCCCGTCCTATCGGGGGGGCGGGGGGTGTCTAACACCGGGGAGCTGTTTTTT,CASSPVLSGGRGVSNTGELFF,TRBV4-2,TRBD2,TRBJ2-2,few
TGTGCCAGCAGCCTCCCGGGACAGGGGACCTATGGCTACACCTTC,CASSLPGQGTYGYTF,TRBV7-7,TRBD1,TRBJ1-2,.
TGTGCCAGCAGTTACGGGGGCTTGGGCACTGAAGCTTTCTTT,CASSYGGLGTEAFF,TRBV6-5,.,TRBJ1-1,once
TGTGCCTGGAGGGCCCGGGATGCAGCACCCCTCCACTTT,CAWRARDAAPLHF,TRBV30,.,TRBJ1-6,.
TGTGCCAGCAGCAGTCTCGGGGGTGCCACTGAAGCTTTCTTT,CASSSLGGATEAFF,TRBV7-6,.,TRBJ1-1,.
TGTGCCAGCAGTTTCACGGGGGACGAGCAGTACTTC,CASSFTGDEQYF,TRBV12-3/TRBV12-4,.,TRBJ2-7,few
TGTGCCAGCAGCTTGAACCCTATCTACGAGCAGTACTTC,CASSLNPIYEQYF,TRBV5-4,.,TRBJ2-7,.
TGTGCCAGCAGCTCGCGGGACGGCACAAAGTACTCTGGAAACACCATATATTTT,CASSSRDGTKYSGNTIYF,TRBV11-2,.,TRBJ1-3,once
TGTGCCAGCAGCTTAGACCTAGCGGATACGCAGTATTTT,CASSLDLADTQYF,TRBV11-2,.,TRBJ2-3,.
TGTGCCAGCAGCCCCGTACCGGACACTGAAGCTTTCTTT,CASSPVPDTEAFF,TRBV4-2,.,TRBJ1-1,.
TGTGCCAGCAGCCGGAGCGGGGGCGTGGGGAAAGATACGCAGTATTTT,CASSRSGGVGKDTQYF,TRBV5-4,TRBD2,TRBJ2-3,.
TGTGCCAGCAGCTCCGTTAGTGGGCGCGAGACCCAGTACTTC,CASSSVSGRETQYF,TRBV7-9,.,TRBJ2-5,.
TGTGCCATCGGAGCAGACGCTCTTTATGAAAAACTGTTTTTT,CAIGADALYEKLFF,TRBV10-3,.,TRBJ1-4,.
TGTGCCACCAGTGATTTTTCCGGGACGCGGGAGAACACCGGGGAGCTGTTTTTT,CATSDFSGTRENTGELFF,TRBV24-1,.,TRBJ2-2,few
TGTGCCACTTCTTACAGGGAGTGGGGCACTGAAGCTTTCTTT,CATSYREWGTEAFF,TRBV6-5,.,TRBJ1-1,many
TGTGCCAGCAGCCCGTCGACAGGGACGGGGTCCTCTGGAAACACCATATATTTT,CASSPSTGTGSSGNTIYF,TRBV3-1/TRBV3-2,TRBD1,TRBJ1-3,.
TGTGCCAGCGTTGAATGGAGCGGGAACTACGAGCAGTACTTC,CASVEWSGNYEQYF,TRBV2,TRBD2,TRBJ2-7,.
TGTGCCTGGAGTCGGGGGGGCGATACTGAAGCTTTCTTT,CAWSRGGDTEAFF,TRBV30,.,TRBJ1-1,.
TGTGCCAGCAGCCCCGGGGGGAGCTCCTACAATGAGCAGTTCTTC,CASSPGGSSYNEQFF,TRBV11-2,TRBD2,TRBJ2-1,.
TGCGCCAGCAGCTTCACCGGGACAGGGGCTGGAAACACCATATATTTT,CASSFTGTGAGNTIYF,TRBV5-1,TRBD1,TRBJ1-3,.
TGTGCCAGCAGACCGGGTATGGGGAACACCGGGGAGCTGTTTTTT,CASRPGMGNTGELFF,TRBV27,.,TRBJ2-2,.
TGTGCCAGCAGCTTGGATGCCAGGGAAGGCGGGGAGCTGTTTTTT,CASSLDAREGGELFF,TRBV5-5,.,TRBJ2-2,.
TGTGCCAGCAGTCCGGACAGGGGGATCGCTGAAGCTTTCTTT,CASSPDRGIAEAFF,TRBV7-3,TRBD1,TRBJ1-1,.
TGTGCCAGCAGCGGGACCGACAGGGAATATAATTCACCCCTCCACTTT,CASSGTDREYNSPLHF,TRBV9,TRBD1,TRBJ1-6,once
TGTGCCAGCAGTGACTCGGTTCGTCCGGGACTTTCACAGCCCCAGCATTTT,CASSDSVRPGLSQPQHF,TRBV6-4,.,TRBJ1-5,once
TGTGCCAGCAGCTTAGGGGACTCGCATTACAATGAGCAGTTCTTC,CASSLGDSHYNEQFF,TRBV7-7,.,TRBJ2-1,.
TGTGCCAGCAGCCCCCGAATTGGGGGATGGGACTGGGGGCCCCAGCATTTT,CASSPRIGGWDWGPQHF,TRBV7-8,.,TRBJ1-5,.
TGTGCCAGCAGCCCTGGTAGAACAGGGGGAAACACTGAAGCTTTCTTT,CASSPGRTGGNTEAFF,TRBV5-4,TRBD1,TRBJ1-1,.
TGTGCCAGCAGCCAAGAGGGAGGGTTTAAGGGCTACACCTTC,CASSQEGGFKGYTF,TRBV3-1/TRBV3-2,.,TRBJ1-2,.
TGTGCCAGCAGCTCCAGGGTGAACACTGAAGCTTTCTTT,CASSSRVNTEAFF,TRBV9,.,TRBJ1-1,.
TGTGCCAGCAGCCCCAGGACAGGGAACGGCTACACCTTC,CASSPRTGNGYTF,TRBV9,TRBD1,TRBJ1-2,.
TGTGCCTGGAGTGCCCGCTCAGGGTCAGATACGCAGTATTTT,CAWSARSGSDTQYF,TRBV30,.,TRBJ2-3,.
TGTGCCTGGAGTGTAAGGGGGTCGGAGGAGACCCAGTACTTC,CAWSVRGSEETQYF,TRBV30,.,TRBJ2-5,.
TGTGCCAGCAGCAACGGGGGGATATACAATGAGCAGTTCTTC,CASSNGGIYNEQFF,TRBV7-9,TRBD2,TRBJ2-1,.
TGCAGCTTCCGACTGCTTATGAACACTGAAGCTTTCTTT,CSFRLLMNTEAFF,TRBV29-1,.,TRBJ1-1,.
TGTGCCAGCAGCAACAGTGAGACAGGGGCGAGTGGCTACACCTTC,CASSNSETGASGYTF,TRBV7-9,TRBD1,TRBJ1-2,.
TGTGCCAGCAGCCAAGGGCCGTCGATGTATTTT,CASSQGPSMYF,TRBV3-1/TRBV3-2,.,TRBJ2-3,.
TGTGCCACCAGTCCCGGGACAGGGAAAGGAAACACCATATATTTT,CATSPGTGKGNTIYF,TRBV15,TRBD1,TRBJ1-3,.
TGTGCCAGCTCACCACGGGGCCCTAATTCACCCCTCCACTTT,CASSPRGPNSPLHF,TRBV18,.,TRBJ1-6,.
TGTGCCTGGAGTGTAGGACGGGGTCAGCCCCAGCATTTT,CAWSVGRGQPQHF,TRBV30,.,TRBJ1-5,.
TGTGCCAGCAGCGCCCTTGGACAGGGAGTCGGCGAGCAGTACTTC,CASSALGQGVGEQYF,TRBV9,TRBD1,TRBJ2-7,.
TGCGCCAGCAGCCTCGGTCCCGGAGAGACCCAGTACTTC,CASSLGPGETQYF,TRBV5-1,.,TRBJ2-5,few
TGTGCCAGCAGCTGGGGACCGGGACTAGCGAGTTACAATGAGCAGTTCTTC,CASSWGPGLASYNEQFF,TRBV11-2,TRBD2,TRBJ2-1,.
TGTGCCAGCAGCTTAACGGCCGGGGGCGGGGAGCTGTTTTTT,CASSLTAGGGELFF,TRBV7-3,.,TRBJ2-2,.
TGTGCCAGCAGCTTAGGCGGCAGCGCTCCCAACTCTGGAAACACCATATATTTT,CASSLGGSAPNSGNTIYF,TRBV7-9,.,TRBJ1-3,.
TGTGCCAGTAGTCGCGAGGGTTCCTATGGCTACACCTTC,CASSREGSYGYTF,TRBV19,.,TRBJ1-2,.
TGCGCCAGCAGCTTCTCAGATAACTATGGCTACACCTTC,CASSFSDNYGYTF,TRBV5-1,.,TRBJ1-2,.
TGTGCCAGCAGCCCTAGCGCCGGGCAACTCAATGAGCAGTTCTTC,CASSPSAGQLNEQFF,TRBV9,.,TRBJ2-1,.
TGTGCCAGCAGCTTAATACAGGGGAGGAACAATGAGCAGTTCTTC,CASSLIQGRNNEQFF,TRBV7-9,.,TRBJ2-1,.
TGTGCCAGCAGTTTCCGAGGGAGTAATTCACCCCTCCACTTT,CASSFRGSNSPLHF,TRBV27,.,TRBJ1-6,.
TGTGCCAGCAGTTACTCGATCGACAGGGGGAGAGAGACCCAGTACTTC,CASSYSIDRGRETQYF,TRBV6-5,TRBD1,TRBJ2-5,.
TGTGCCAGTAGGGGCTCGACAGGGGACTATGGCTACACCTTC,CASRGSTGDYGYTF,TRBV19,TRBD1,TRBJ1-2,once
TGTGCCAGCAGGTACCTGGGACAGTCTAGCACAGATACGCAGTATTTT,CASRYLGQSSTDTQYF,TRBV27,TRBD1,TRBJ2-3,.
TGTGCCAGCAGCTCGACGGGAGGCACTGAAGCTTTCTTT,CASSSTGGTEAFF,TRBV5-4,.,TRBJ1-1,.
TGCGCCAGTCAACAGGGACAGGCCAGCACAGATACGCAGTATTTT,CASQQGQASTDTQYF,TRBV5-1,TRBD1,TRBJ2-3,once